A single sample is the source of the 3 T cell receptor beta chains below, sequenced in a study of cytomegalovirus exposure and HLA in healthy donors. Measured with immunoSEQ multiplex PCR; TCRdb has only the in-frame clones, and not every one. Among 100,000 or so clones listed, 70% to 90% were seen once. The source material was PBMCs. These receptors originate from a woman under 30 in good health and CMV-seropositive.

V is TRBV27 and J is TRBJ1-2; weak D call: TRBD1 (6 bases). Trimming removed 6 bases at V and 4 bases at J, with 18 bases between. The CDR3 covers 15 residues. CDR1 is MNHEY, CDR2 SMNVEV, per germline (reference sequence). The CDR3 DNA follows: TGTGCCAGCAGAAGCGGACCACAAGGGGGCTATGGCTACACCTTC. Protein product: CASRSGPQGGYGYTF.

CDR3 loop: CASRIGDLNTEAFF. In DNA form, the CDR3 reads TGTGCCAGTCGGATAGGGGACTTGAACACTGAAGCTTTCTTT. V is TRBV19 and J is TRBJ1-1; D possibly corresponds to TRBD1 (5 bases). The CDR3 contains 14 residues. Germline loops: CDR1 LNHDA, CDR2 SQIVND (reference sequence). Trimming left V 8 bases short and J 0 bases short, with 13 bases between.

The chain is built from TRBV19 and TRBJ2-2; tentatively, D is TRBD1 (6 bases). The ends were cut back, 8 bases at V and 1 base at J, with 17 bases in the middle. CDR3 length: 16 residues. Germline V gene lookup returns CDR1 LNHDA and CDR2 SQIVND (reference sequence). CDR3 coding DNA: TGTGCCAGTCGGCTAACCGGGACACTGAACACCGGGGAGCTGTTTTTT. It encodes CASRLTGTLNTGELFF.